This T cell receptor (beta chain) emerged from a study of control samples from healthy donors and cancer patients. The CDR3 is 12 amino acids. V trimming: 2 bases; J trimming: 7 bases; junction bases outside the gene matches: 3. The germline V gene encodes CDR1 SGHRS and CDR2 YFSETQ. Assay: immunoSEQ multiplex PCR; the TCRdb copy retains only in-frame clones and omits some. The sample contains 110,000 or so clones, around 89% of which appear only once. The TCR sequence derives from a man aged 50 to 59 in good health. This chain joins TRBV5-1 and TRBJ2-7; 7 nucleotides agree with TRBD1. The sequencing input was blood. CDR3 region: CASSFRGQEQYF. The CDR3 DNA sequence: TGCGCCAGCAGCTTTAGGGGGCAAGAGCAGTACTTC.